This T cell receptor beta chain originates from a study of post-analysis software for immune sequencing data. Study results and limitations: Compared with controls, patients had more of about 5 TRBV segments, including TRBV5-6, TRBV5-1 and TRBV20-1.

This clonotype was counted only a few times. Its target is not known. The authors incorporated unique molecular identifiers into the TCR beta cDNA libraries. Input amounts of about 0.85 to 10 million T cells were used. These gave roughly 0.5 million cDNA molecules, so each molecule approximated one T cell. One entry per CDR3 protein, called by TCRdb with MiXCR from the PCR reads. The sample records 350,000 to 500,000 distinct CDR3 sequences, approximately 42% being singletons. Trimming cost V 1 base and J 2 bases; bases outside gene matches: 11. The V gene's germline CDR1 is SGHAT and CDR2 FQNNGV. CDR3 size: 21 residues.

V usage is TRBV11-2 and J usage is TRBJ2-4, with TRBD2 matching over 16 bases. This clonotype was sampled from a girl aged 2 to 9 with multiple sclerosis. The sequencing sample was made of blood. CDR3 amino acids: CASSLGPLGLAGGGTKNIQYF. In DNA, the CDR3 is TGTGCCAGCAGCTTAGGTCCGCTGGGACTAGCGGGAGGGGGGACCAAAAACATTCAGTACTTC.